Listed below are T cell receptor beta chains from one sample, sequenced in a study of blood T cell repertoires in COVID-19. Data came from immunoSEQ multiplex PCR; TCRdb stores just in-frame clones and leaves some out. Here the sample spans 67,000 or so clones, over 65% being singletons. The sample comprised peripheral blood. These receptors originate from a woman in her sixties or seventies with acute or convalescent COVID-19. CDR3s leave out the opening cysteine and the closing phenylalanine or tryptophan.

AISESTAGQGHYGYT,TRBV10-3,TRBJ1-2
ASSGTVPNTEAF,TRBV11-3,TRBJ1-1
ASRGGGAITGELF,TRBV27,TRBJ2-2
ASSQDRGLTYNEQF,TRBV3-1/TRBV3-2,TRBJ2-1
ASSFLAVANYGYT,TRBV27,TRBJ1-2
ASSLVGPGQGNQPQH,TRBV7-2,TRBJ1-5
SAHLAGENPNEKLF,TRBV29-1,TRBJ1-4
ASSYSPSARGVYEQY,TRBV6-2/TRBV6-3,TRBJ2-7
ASISQGSDRRAFGYT,TRBV19,TRBJ1-2
ASSWDMSYEQY,TRBV28,TRBJ2-7
ATSRDFNQPQH,TRBV15,TRBJ1-5